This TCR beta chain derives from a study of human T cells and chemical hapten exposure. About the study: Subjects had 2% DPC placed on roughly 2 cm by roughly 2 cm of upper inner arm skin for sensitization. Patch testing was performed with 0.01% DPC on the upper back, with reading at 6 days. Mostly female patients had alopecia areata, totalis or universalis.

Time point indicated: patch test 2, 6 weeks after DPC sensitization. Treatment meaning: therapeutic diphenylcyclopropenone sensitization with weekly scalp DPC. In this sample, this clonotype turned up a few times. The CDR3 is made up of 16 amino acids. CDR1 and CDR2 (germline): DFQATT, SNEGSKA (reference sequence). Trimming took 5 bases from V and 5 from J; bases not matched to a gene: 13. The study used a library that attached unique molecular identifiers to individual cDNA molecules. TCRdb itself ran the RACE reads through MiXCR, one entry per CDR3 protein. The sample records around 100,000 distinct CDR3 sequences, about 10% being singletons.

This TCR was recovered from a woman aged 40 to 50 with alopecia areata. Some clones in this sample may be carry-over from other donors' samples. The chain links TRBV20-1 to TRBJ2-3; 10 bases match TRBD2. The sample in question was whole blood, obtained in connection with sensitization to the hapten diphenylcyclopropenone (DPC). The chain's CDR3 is CSASRDGLAGVDTQYF. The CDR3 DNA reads TGCAGTGCTTCCCGAGACGGGCTAGCGGGAGTAGATACGCAGTATTTT.